Listed below are T cell receptor beta chains from one sample, sequenced in a study of blood T cell repertoires in COVID-19. Sequenced by immunoSEQ multiplex PCR; TCRdb stores in-frame clones only, minus some. The data hold more than 250,000 clones, with around 90% observed a single time. Sequences were obtained from PBMCs or T cells enriched from blood (not recorded which). The source of these receptors is a woman under 30 with acute COVID-19. Both conserved end residues are part of each CDR3.

V	J	CDR3
TRBV5-1	TRBJ2-7	CASHKAGVDEQYF
TRBV5-1	TRBJ2-7	CASSPRFRLAGGQYEQYF
TRBV20-1	TRBJ2-4	CSASHDSQNIQYF
TRBV10-2	TRBJ1-6	CASSGPQGTFGSLHF
TRBV12-3/TRBV12-4	TRBJ1-1	CASSTGAVAEAFF
TRBV7-9	TRBJ1-2	CASSLGGYSANYGYTF
TRBV4-2	TRBJ2-7	CASSQESGGYEQYF
TRBV4-1	TRBJ2-7	CASSQGGLAYYEQYF
TRBV14	TRBJ2-5	CASSPALGAVWVQETQYF
TRBV28	TRBJ2-7	CASSFPSLYEQYF
TRBV5-1	TRBJ2-2	CASSLTGANTGELFF
TRBV28	TRBJ1-5	CASSRQGYSNQPQHF